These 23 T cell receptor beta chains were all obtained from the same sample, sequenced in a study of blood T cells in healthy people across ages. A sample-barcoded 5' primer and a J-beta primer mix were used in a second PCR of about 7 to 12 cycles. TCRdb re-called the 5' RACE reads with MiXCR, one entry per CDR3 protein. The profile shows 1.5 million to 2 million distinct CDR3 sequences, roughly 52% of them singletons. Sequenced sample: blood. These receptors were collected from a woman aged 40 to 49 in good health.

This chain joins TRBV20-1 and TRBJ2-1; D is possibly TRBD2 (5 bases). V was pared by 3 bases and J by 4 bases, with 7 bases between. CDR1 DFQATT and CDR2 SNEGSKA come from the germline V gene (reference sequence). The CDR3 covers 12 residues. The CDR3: CSASRTYNEQFF. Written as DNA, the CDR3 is TGCAGTGCTAGCCGGACTTACAATGAGCAGTTCTTC.

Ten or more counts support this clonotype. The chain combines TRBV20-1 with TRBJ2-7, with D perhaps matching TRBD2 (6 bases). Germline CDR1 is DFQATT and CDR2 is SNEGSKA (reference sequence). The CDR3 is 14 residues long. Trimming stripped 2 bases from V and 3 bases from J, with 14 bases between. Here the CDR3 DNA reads TGCAGTGCTAGATTGGCGGGGACCAGCTACGAGCAGTACTTC. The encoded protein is CSARLAGTSYEQYF.

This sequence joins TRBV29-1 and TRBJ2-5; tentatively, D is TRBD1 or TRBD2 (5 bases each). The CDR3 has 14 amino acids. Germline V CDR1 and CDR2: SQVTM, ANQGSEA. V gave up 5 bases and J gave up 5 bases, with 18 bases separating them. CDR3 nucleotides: TGCAGCGTTAAGGGGAACGGACTCCTTGAGACCCAGTACTTC. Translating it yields CSVKGNGLLETQYF.

The CDR3 DNA reads as TGCAGTGCTAGAAAAGTAGCGGGGGAAGGGGGTAATGAGCAGTTCTTC. This translates into CSARKVAGEGGNEQFF. The V and J genes are TRBV20-1 and TRBJ2-1, with TRBD2 identical over 9 bases. The CDR3 contains 16 residues. The germline V gene has CDR1 DFQATT and CDR2 SNEGSKA (reference sequence). Trimming took 2 bases from V and 7 from J; bases not matched to a gene: 12.

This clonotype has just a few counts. CDR3 sequence: CASSLSPSSSPLHF. Here the CDR3 DNA reads TGTGCCAGCAGCCTCAGTCCCTCAAGTTCACCCCTCCACTTT. The rearrangement uses TRBV7-3 and TRBJ1-6; D not certain. Germline CDR1 reads SGHTA; CDR2 reads FQGTGA. The CDR3 runs 14 residues. Trimming took off 5 bases at V and 9 bases at J, with 14 bases between the two ends.

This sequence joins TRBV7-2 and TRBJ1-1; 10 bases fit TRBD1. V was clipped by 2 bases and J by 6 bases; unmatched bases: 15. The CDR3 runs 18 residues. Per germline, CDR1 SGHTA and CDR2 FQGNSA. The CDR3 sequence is CASSLLRGTGVPAPEAFF. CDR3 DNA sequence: TGTGCCAGCAGCTTATTGAGGGGGACAGGGGTCCCGGCCCCTGAAGCTTTCTTT.

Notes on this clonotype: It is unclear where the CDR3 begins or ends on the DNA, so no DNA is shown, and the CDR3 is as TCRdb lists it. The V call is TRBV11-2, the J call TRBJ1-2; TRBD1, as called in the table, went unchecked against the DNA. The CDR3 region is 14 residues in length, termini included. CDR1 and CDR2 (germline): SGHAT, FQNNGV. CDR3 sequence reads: CASSVGGGINGCTF.

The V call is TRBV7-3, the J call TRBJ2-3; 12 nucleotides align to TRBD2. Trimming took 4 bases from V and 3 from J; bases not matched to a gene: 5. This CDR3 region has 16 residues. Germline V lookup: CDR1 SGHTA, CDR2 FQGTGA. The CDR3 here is CASSSHGTSGTDTQYF. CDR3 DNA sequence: TGTGCCAGCAGCTCGCACGGGACTAGCGGGACAGATACGCAGTATTTT.

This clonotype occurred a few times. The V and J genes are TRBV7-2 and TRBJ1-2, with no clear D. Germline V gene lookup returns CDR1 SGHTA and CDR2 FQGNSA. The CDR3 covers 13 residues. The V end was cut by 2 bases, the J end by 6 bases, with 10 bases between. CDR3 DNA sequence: TGTGCCAGCAGCTTATGGGGTCCGAATGGCTACACCTTC. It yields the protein CASSLWGPNGYTF.

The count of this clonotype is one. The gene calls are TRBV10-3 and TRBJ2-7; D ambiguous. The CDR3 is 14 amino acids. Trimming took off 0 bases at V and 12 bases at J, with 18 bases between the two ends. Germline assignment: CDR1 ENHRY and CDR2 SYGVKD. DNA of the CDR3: TGTGCCATCAGTGAGTCGGGGTCCCAAGAGACCCCGTACTTC. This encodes CAISESGSQETPYF.

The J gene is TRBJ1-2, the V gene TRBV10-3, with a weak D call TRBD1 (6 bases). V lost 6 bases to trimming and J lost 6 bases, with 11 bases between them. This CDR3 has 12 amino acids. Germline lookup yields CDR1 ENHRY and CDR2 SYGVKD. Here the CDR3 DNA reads TGTGCCATCAGACAGGGTTTCGATGGCTACACCTTC. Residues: CAIRQGFDGYTF.

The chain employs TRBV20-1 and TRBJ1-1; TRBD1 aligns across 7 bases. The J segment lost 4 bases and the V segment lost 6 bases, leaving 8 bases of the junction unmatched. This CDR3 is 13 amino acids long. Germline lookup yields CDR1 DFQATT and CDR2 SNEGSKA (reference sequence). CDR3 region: CSATTGSSTEAFF. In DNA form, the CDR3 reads TGCAGTGCGACGACAGGGTCGAGCACTGAAGCTTTCTTT.

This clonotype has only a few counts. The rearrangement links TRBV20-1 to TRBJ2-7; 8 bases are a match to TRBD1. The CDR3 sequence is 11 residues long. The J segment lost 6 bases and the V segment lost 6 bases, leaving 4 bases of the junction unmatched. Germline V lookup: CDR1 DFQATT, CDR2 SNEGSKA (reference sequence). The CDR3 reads CSATGQGEQYF. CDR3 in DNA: TGCAGTGCCACCGGACAGGGCGAGCAGTACTTC.

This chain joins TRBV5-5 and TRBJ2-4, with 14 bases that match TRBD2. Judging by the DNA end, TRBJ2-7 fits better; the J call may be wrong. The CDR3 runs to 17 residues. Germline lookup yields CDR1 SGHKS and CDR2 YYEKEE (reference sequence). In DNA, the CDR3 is TGTGCCAGCAGCTTGGGACTAGCGGGGGGGCCGAAAAACGAGCAGTACTTC. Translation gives CASSLGLAGGPKNEQYF.

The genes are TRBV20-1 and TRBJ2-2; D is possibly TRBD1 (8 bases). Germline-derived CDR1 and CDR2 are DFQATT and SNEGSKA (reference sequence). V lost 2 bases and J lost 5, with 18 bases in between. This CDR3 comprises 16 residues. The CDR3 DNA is TGCAGTGCTAGACCCCATGACAGGGGAGGGACCGGGGAGCTGTTTTTT. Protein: CSARPHDRGGTGELFF.

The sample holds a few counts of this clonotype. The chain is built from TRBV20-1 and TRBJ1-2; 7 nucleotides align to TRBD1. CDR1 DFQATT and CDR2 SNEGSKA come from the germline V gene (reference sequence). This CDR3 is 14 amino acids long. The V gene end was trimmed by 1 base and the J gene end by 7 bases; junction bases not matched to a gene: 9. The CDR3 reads CSARVTEGARGYTF. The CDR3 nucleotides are TGCAGTGCTAGAGTAACAGAGGGGGCGCGTGGCTACACCTTC.

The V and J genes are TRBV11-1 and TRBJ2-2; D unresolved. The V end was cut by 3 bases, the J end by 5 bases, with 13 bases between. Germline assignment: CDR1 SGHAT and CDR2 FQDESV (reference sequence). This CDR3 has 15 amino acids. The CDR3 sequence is CASSFHSATTGELFF. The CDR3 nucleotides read TGTGCCAGCAGCTTTCATTCAGCCACGACCGGGGAGCTGTTTTTT.

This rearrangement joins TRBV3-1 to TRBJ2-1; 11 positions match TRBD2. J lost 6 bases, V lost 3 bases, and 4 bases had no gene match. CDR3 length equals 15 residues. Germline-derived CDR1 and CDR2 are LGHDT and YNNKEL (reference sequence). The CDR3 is CASSHSGGALNEQFF. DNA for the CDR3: TGTGCCAGCAGCCATAGCGGGGGGGCCCTCAATGAGCAGTTCTTC.

In nucleotides, the CDR3 is TGTGCCAGCAGCTTACTGACAGGGGGCGGCAATCAGCCCCAGCATTTT. Translated, it gives CASSLLTGGGNQPQHF. The chain combines TRBV5-5 with TRBJ1-5, with 10 positions matching TRBD1. The CDR3 is made up of 16 amino acids. Germline V gene lookup returns CDR1 SGHKS and CDR2 YYEKEE (reference sequence). J lost 2 bases, V lost 2 bases, and 4 bases had no gene match. The variable domain in full, with the rest retrieved from reference TRBV5-5 and TRBJ1-5, is DAGVTQSPTHLIKTRGQQVTLRCSPISGHKSVSWYQQVLGQGPQFIFQYYEKEERGRGNFPDRFSARQFPNYSSELNVNALLLGDSALYLCASSLLTGGGNQPQHFGDGTRLSIL.

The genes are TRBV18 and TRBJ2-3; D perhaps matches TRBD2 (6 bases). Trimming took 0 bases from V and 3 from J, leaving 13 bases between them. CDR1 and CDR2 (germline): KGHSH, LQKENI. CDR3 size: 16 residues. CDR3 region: CASSPPWEEGTDTQYF. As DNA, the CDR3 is TGTGCCAGCTCACCACCGTGGGAGGAGGGAACAGATACGCAGTATTTT.

CDR3 nucleotides: TGTGCCAGCAGTGAAAGAAGGACAGGGGGAGGCACTGAAGCTTTCTTT. It yields the protein CASSERRTGGGTEAFF. The chain employs TRBV6-1 and TRBJ1-1; 10 positions agree with TRBD1. V was clipped by 2 bases and J by 4 bases; unmatched bases: 7. CDR1 is MNHNS and CDR2 is SASEGT in the germline V gene. The CDR3 totals 16 residues.

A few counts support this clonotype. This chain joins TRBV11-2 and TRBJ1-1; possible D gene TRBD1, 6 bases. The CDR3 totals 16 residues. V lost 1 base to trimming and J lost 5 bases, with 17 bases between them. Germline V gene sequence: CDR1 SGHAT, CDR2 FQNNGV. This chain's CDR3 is CASSLVVGGGETEAFF. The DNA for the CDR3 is TGTGCCAGCAGCTTAGTGGTTGGAGGGGGAGAAACTGAAGCTTTCTTT.

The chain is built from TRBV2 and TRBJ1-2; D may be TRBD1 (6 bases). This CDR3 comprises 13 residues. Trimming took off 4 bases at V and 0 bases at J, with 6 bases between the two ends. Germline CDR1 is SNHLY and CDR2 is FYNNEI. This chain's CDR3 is CASSGQANYGYTF. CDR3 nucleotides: TGTGCCAGCAGTGGACAGGCTAACTATGGCTACACCTTC. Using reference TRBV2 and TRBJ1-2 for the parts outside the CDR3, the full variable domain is EPEVTQTPSHQVTQMGQEVILRCVPISNHLYFYWYRQILGQKVEFLVSFYNNEISEKSEIFDDQFSVERPDGSNFTLKIRSTKLEDSAMYFCASSGQANYGYTFGSGTRLTVV.